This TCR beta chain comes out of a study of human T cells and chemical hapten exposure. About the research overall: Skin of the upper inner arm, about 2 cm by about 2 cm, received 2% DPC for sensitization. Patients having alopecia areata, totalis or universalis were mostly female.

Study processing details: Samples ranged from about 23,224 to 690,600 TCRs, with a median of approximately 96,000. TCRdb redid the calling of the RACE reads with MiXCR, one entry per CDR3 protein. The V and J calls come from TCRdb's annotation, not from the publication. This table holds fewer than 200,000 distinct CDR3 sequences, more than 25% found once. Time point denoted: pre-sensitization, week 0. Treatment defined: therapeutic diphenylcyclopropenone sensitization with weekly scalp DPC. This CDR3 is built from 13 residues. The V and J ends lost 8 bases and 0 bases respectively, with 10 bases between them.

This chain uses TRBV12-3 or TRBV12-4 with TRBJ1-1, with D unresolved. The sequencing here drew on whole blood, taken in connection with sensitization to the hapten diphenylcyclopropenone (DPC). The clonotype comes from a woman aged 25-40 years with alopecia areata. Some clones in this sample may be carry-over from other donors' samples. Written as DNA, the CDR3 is TGTGCCAGCCGAGACGGTATGAACACTGAAGCTTTCTTT. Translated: CASRDGMNTEAFF.